The clone carrying this TCR beta chain was seen a handful of times. Its specificity is unknown. These data come from a study of early T cells in non-severe SARS-CoV-2 infection. Study-wide background: The authors sequenced bulk RNA from unsorted whole blood, leaving chains unpaired. Study findings and constraints: The matching step, a VDJdb search, favored anti-spike CD8 responses and missed private and CD4 specificities.

Attachment of unique molecular identifiers to individual cDNA molecules was performed. Using its own MiXCR run on the 5' RACE reads, TCRdb lists one record per CDR3 protein. This sample has approximately 50,000 distinct CDR3 sequences, with almost 9.5% found just once. Trimming removed 6 bases at V and 5 bases at J, with 16 bases between. In germline, CDR1 is SQVTM, CDR2 ANQGSEA. This CDR3 has 13 residues. The rearrangement uses TRBV29-1 and TRBJ1-1; a weak D match, TRBD1 (5 bases). The sequence was collected from an adult who was a healthcare worker with PCR-confirmed SARS-CoV-2 infection or an uninfected control (not recorded which). Sequencing was carried out using whole blood. CDR3 nucleotide sequence: TGCAGCGTGAGGGTAAGGGGAAATACTGAAGCTTTCTTT. Its translation is CSVRVRGNTEAFF.